The 13 T cell receptor beta chains given below trace back to one sample, sequenced in a study of blood T cells in healthy people across ages. Primed by a sample-barcoded 5' primer and a J-beta primer mix, a second PCR proceeded for roughly 6 to 12 cycles. TCRdb itself ran the 5' RACE reads through MiXCR, one entry per CDR3 protein. The repertoire holds about 720,000 distinct CDR3 sequences, with roughly 25% as singletons. These same records also appear under a second study, on T cells of mothers and their children.

Material: blood. The receptors here all came from a boy aged 5-17 years in good health.

This sequence joins TRBV6-5 and TRBJ1-6; 12 nucleotides match TRBD1. This CDR3 has 20 amino acids. Germline assignment: CDR1 MNHEY and CDR2 SVGAGI. V was pared by 2 bases and J by 9 bases, with 17 bases of the junction left unmatched. CDR3 coding DNA: TGTGCCAGCAGTTACCAACTTTCCGGGACAGGGGGCCCCAAAGGTTCACCCCTCCACTTT. Its protein is CASSYQLSGTGGPKGSPLHF.

There are a few counts of this clonotype. The chain combines TRBV29-1 with TRBJ2-1; D possibly corresponds to TRBD2 (5 bases). This CDR3 is built from 14 residues. Germline CDR1 SQVTM, CDR2 ANQGSEA. Trimming left V 7 bases short and J 0 bases short, with 13 bases between. CDR3 sequence (DNA): TGCAGCGGTGCGAGCGGAAGCTCCTACAATGAGCAGTTCTTC. It yields the protein CSGASGSSYNEQFF.

The CDR3 region has the DNA TGTGCCAGCAGTTTCTCCCTCGGGACAAGGGATGGCTACACCTTC. It specifies CASSFSLGTRDGYTF. The rearrangement joins TRBV12-3 or TRBV12-4 to TRBJ1-2; D is possibly TRBD1 (6 bases). Trimming cost V 3 bases and J 6 bases, with 17 bases left between them. The CDR3 is 15 residues long.

V usage is TRBV5-1 and J usage is TRBJ2-3; D call uncertain. Deletions cut 0 bases from V and 10 bases from J, with 15 bases between. The CDR3 contains 14 residues. Per the germline V gene, CDR1 is SGHRS and CDR2 is YFSETQ. DNA of the CDR3: TGCGCCAGCAGCTTGGTACCCGACACTCCGCCGCAGTATTTT. It encodes CASSLVPDTPPQYF. The full variable domain, completed using reference TRBV5-1 and TRBJ2-3, is KAGVTQTPRYLIKTRGQQVTLSCSPISGHRSVSWYQQTPGQGLQFLFEYFSETQRNKGNFPGRFSGRQFSNSRSEMNVSTLELGDSALYLCASSLVPDTPPQYFGPGTRLTVL.

The V gene is TRBV15, the J gene TRBJ1-4, with D uncertain. The CDR3 consists of 14 residues. Germline V gene lookup returns CDR1 LNHNV and CDR2 YYDKDF (reference sequence). Trimming removed 1 base from V and 4 bases from J, with 7 bases in between. The CDR3 spells CATSRGFLNEKLFF. The CDR3 DNA reads as TGTGCCACCAGCAGAGGTTTTCTTAATGAAAAACTGTTTTTT. The entire variable domain, with the rest obtained from reference TRBV15 and TRBJ1-4, is as follows: DAMVIQNPRYQVTQFGKPVTLSCSQTLNHNVMYWYQQKSSQAPKLLFHYYDKDFNNEADTPDNFQSRRPNTSFCFLDIRSPGLGDTAMYLCATSRGFLNEKLFFGSGTQLSVL.

In its sample, this clonotype was seen a few times. The rearrangement uses TRBV15 and TRBJ2-3; possibly TRBD2 for D (6 bases). The germline gives CDR1 LNHNV, CDR2 YYDKDF (reference sequence). The V gene lost 9 bases and the J gene lost 0 bases, with 13 bases spanning the gap. The CDR3 is 14 amino acids. CDR3 in amino acids: CATDGGSSTDTQYF. In nucleotides, the CDR3 is TGTGCCACTGACGGGGGATCTAGCACAGATACGCAGTATTTT.

This sequence joins TRBV10-3 and TRBJ2-3, with 8 bases identical to TRBD1. The CDR3 extends over 17 amino acids. V lost 5 bases and J lost 7; bases outside the gene matches: 17. In germline, CDR1 is ENHRY, CDR2 SYGVKD. DNA of the CDR3: TGTGCCATCAGTCAACCACCGGGACAGGCCCAATGGAATACGCAGTATTTT. Amino acids: CAISQPPGQAQWNTQYF.

This clonotype appeared a few times. The rearrangement links TRBV9 to TRBJ2-5; D uncertain. V shed 2 bases and J shed 4 bases, with 12 bases lying between them. The CDR3 sequence is 14 residues long. CDR1 and CDR2 from the germline V gene are SGDLS and YYNGEE. The CDR3 sequence is CASSVDLWPETQYF. DNA for the CDR3: TGTGCCAGCAGCGTCGACTTGTGGCCAGAGACCCAGTACTTC.

This clonotype was observed at least ten times. The chain recombines TRBV7-2 with TRBJ1-4; TRBD1 might be the D (5 bases). Looked up from germline, CDR1 is SGHTA and CDR2 is FQGNSA. Trimming removed 3 bases at V and 5 bases at J, with 10 bases between. The CDR3 has 14 amino acids. Here the CDR3 DNA reads TGTGCCAGCAGCTTGGGCGGGGCGAATGAAAAACTGTTTTTT. Translating gives CASSLGGANEKLFF.

This clonotype has just a few counts. This rearrangement joins TRBV5-1 to TRBJ2-7, with 11 bases matching TRBD2. CDR1 SGHRS and CDR2 YFSETQ come from the germline V gene. After removal of 3 bases from V and 7 bases from J, the junction contained 6 bases not matched to a gene. This CDR3 comprises 14 residues. The CDR3 reads CASSSVLAGDEQYF. Here the CDR3 DNA reads TGCGCCAGCAGCTCGGTACTAGCGGGAGATGAGCAGTACTTC.

This clonotype was picked up a small number of times. The rearrangement joins TRBV2 to TRBJ2-7; D possibly corresponds to TRBD1 (6 bases). Trimming cost V 7 bases and J 2 bases, with 18 bases left between them. CDR3 length: 15 amino acids. Germline V CDR1 and CDR2: SNHLY, FYNNEI. The CDR3 DNA follows: TGTGCCAGCAACTCTGAGGGGACAATGCCCTACGAGCAGTACTTC. Its protein product is CASNSEGTMPYEQYF.

The chain couples TRBV10-3 to TRBJ2-3; D gene unclear. Germline assignment: CDR1 ENHRY and CDR2 SYGVKD. The length of the CDR3 is 13 residues. V was shortened by 4 bases and J by 5 bases, with 10 bases between the two germline ends. The CDR3 protein is CAISGLKVDTQYF. The DNA for the CDR3 is TGTGCCATCAGTGGGTTGAAGGTAGATACGCAGTATTTT.

In its sample, this clonotype was seen a few times. The genes are TRBV11-2 and TRBJ1-6; no definite D call. V was clipped by 1 base and J by 7 bases, with 11 bases between them. Germline values: CDR1 SGHAT, CDR2 FQNNGV. The CDR3 totals 15 residues. CDR3 protein: CASSLAGAGNSPLHF. The DNA of the CDR3 is TGTGCCAGCAGCTTAGCGGGCGCTGGGAATTCACCCCTCCACTTT. Drawing the rest from reference TRBV11-2 and TRBJ1-6, the complete variable domain is EAGVAQSPRYKIIEKRQSVAFWCNPISGHATLYWYQQILGQGPKLLIQFQNNGVVDDSQLPKDRFSAERLKGVDSTLKIQPAKLEDSAVYLCASSLAGAGNSPLHFGNGTRLTVT.